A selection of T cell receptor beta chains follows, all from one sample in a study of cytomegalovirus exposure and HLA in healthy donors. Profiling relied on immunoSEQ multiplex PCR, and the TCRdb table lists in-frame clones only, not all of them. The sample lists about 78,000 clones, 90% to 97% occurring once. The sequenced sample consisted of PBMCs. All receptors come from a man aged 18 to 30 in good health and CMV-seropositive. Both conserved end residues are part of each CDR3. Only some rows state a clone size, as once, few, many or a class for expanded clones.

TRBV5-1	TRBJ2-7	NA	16	CASSLLPTGTGDEQYF
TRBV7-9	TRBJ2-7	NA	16	CASSGWRSDTSYEQYF
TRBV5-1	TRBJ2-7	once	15	CASSPGQEISYEQYF
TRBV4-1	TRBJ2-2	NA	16	CASSPLAGGPSGELFF
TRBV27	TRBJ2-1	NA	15	CASRGLAGVGYEQFF
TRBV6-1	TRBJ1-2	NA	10	CATLGYGYTF
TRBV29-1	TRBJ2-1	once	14	CSVLWAGEGNEQFF
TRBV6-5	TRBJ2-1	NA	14	CASTKRESYNEQFF
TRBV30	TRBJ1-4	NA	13	CAWSPGTGEKLFF
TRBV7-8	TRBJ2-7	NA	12	CASKTQGYEQYF
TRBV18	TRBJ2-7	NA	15	CASSPPGQGLNEQYF
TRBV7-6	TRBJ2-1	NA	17	CASSLVGLAETYNEQFF
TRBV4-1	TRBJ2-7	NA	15	CASSQVGTASYEQYF
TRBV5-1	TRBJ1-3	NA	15	CASSPGQPGRNTIYF
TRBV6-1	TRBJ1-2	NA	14	CASMTRQGFYGYTF
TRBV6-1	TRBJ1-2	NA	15	CASSEDGTGVDGYTF
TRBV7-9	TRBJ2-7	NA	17	CASSLNTGTGLIYEQYF
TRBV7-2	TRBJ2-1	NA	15	CASSLGGGTGNEQFF
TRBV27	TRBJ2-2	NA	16	CASSPGLAGADGELFF
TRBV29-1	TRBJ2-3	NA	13	CSVDKGVGDTQYF
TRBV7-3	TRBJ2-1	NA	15	CASSSGTSGVNEQFF
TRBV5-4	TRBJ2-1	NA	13	CASSFQGRDEQFF
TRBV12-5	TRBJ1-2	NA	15	CASGLGQGMNYGYTF
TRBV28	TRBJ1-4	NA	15	CASSLQTGGNEKLFF
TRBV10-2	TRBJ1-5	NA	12	CTTDEGAQPQHF
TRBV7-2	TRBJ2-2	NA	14	CASSSTGDTGELFF
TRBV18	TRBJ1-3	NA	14	CASSRDRAGNTIYF
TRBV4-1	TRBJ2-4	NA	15	CASSQVLEPKNIQYF
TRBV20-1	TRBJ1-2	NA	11	CSGQGNYGYTF
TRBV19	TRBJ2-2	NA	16	CASSITPGQGAGELFF
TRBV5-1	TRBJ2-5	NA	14	CASSSQTGSETQYF
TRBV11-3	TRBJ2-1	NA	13	CASSLLLSNEQFF
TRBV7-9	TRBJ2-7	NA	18	CASSVYGRLAAGFYEQYF
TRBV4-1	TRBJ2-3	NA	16	CASSLRSGSGTDTQYF
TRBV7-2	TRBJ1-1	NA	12	CASSLRGTEAFF
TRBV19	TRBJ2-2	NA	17	CASSNGWREGRTGELFF
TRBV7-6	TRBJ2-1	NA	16	CASSSGTRLAANEQFF
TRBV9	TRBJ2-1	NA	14	CASSVHGVRDEQFF
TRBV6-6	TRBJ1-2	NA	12	CASTNEDRRYTF
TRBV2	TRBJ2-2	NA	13	CASWTGGTGELFF
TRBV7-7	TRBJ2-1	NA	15	CASSLLAGGYNEQFF
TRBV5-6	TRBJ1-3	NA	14	CASSLARSGNTIYF
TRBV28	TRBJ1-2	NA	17	CASSLLQRDAPLFGYTF
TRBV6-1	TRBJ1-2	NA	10	CASSQAGGTF
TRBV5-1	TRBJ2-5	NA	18	CASSPGGASGSIGETQYF
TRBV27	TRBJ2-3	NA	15	CASNKLAGGLDTQYF
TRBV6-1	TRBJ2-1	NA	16	CASSDRTSGSVREQFF
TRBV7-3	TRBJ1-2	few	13	CASSPGGGYGYTF
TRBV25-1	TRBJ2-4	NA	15	CASSSSGQGKNIQYF
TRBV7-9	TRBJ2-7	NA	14	CASSLGDRTYEQYF
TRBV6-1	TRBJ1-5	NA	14	CASRRGQGGQPQHF
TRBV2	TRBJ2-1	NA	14	CATGTSASYNEQFF
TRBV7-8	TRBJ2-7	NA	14	CASSFRTSGYEQYF